This T cell receptor (beta chain) was sequenced in a study of blood T cell repertoires in COVID-19. Concerning this clone: At one end the junction does not follow the germline gene, possibly because of a read error.

Authors' analysis steps: Amplified reference gene primers provided the basis for estimating nucleated cell counts. This table comes from immunoSEQ multiplex PCR, and its TCRdb copy is limited to in-frame clones, with some not included. The DNA was the basis for D and trimming; V, J and clone size are from that table. The repertoire has about 46,000 clones, over 70% of them found once; the top ten carry almost 8%. The CDR3 runs to 13 residues. Per germline, CDR1 MNHEY and CDR2 SVGAGI. Sequenced input: peripheral blood. This receptor was taken from a man in his fifties with acute or convalescent COVID-19. The chain uses TRBV6-5 and TRBJ1-1; D gene unclear. The CDR3 region has the DNA TGTGCCAGCAATTACATCGGCAGCGCTGAAGCTTTCTTT. Encoded protein: CASNYIGSAEAFF.